Listed below are T cell receptor beta chains from one sample, sequenced in a study of blood T cell repertoires in COVID-19. Here immunoSEQ multiplex PCR was the method, and the copy in TCRdb shows in-frame clones only, minus some. The table includes roughly 120,000 clones, roughly 72% detected once. Sequencing was done on a sample of peripheral blood. These receptors came from a man older than 75 with COVID-19, enrolled during active disease. CDR3s include the opening cysteine and the closing phenylalanine or tryptophan. Each record gives: D gene, V gene, J gene, clone size, CDR3 protein, CDR3 DNA. The D gene is left open where the match is weak. Some rows mark clone size as missing; the rest say once, few, many or name a class of expanded clone.

TRBD2	TRBV5-1	TRBJ2-7	few	CASSLGAREGNEQYF	TGCGCCAGCAGCTTGGGAGCGCGGGAGGGGAACGAGCAGTACTTC
-	TRBV7-6	TRBJ2-3	-	CASSTRAETQYF	TGTGCCAGCAGCACTAGGGCAGAGACGCAGTATTTT
-	TRBV5-1	TRBJ1-5	once	CANLFGYSNQPQHF	TGCGCCAACTTATTTGGTTATAGCAATCAGCCCCAGCATTTT
-	TRBV28	TRBJ1-2	-	CASSFGLREGHTF	TGTGCCAGCAGTTTCGGACTTAGAGAGGGCCACACCTTC
-	TRBV19	TRBJ2-5	-	CASSIFGSPETQYF	TGTGCCAGTAGTATCTTCGGGAGCCCAGAGACCCAGTACTTC
TRBD2	TRBV25-1	TRBJ2-7	-	CASSNLAAPYEQYF	TGTGCCAGCAGTAATCTAGCGGCCCCCTACGAGCAGTACTTC
-	TRBV2	TRBJ1-5	-	CASSVEAVISNQPQHF	TGTGCCAGCAGTGTCGAGGCAGTAATAAGCAATCAGCCCCAGCATTTT
TRBD1	TRBV5-6	TRBJ2-7	few	CASSIGTGPYEQYF	TGTGCCAGCAGCATAGGGACAGGTCCCTACGAGCAGTACTTC
TRBD1	TRBV6-5	TRBJ2-1	-	CASSPWTGNDEQFF	TGTGCCAGCAGTCCTTGGACAGGAAACGATGAGCAGTTCTTC
-	TRBV18	TRBJ1-5	-	CASSPQGGDQPQHF	TGTGCCAGCTCACCACAAGGGGGTGATCAGCCCCAGCATTTT
-	TRBV28	TRBJ1-6	-	CATTRWSSYNSPLHF	TGTGCCACCACCCGGTGGAGCTCCTATAATTCACCCCTCCACTTT
TRBD2	TRBV19	TRBJ2-7	-	CASTAAGGPLEQYF	TGTGCCAGTACCGCAGCGGGAGGACCCCTCGAGCAGTACTTC
TRBD1	TRBV18	TRBJ2-7	-	CASSPQGGAFYEQYF	TGTGCCAGCTCACCACAAGGGGGCGCCTTCTACGAGCAGTACTTC
-	TRBV28	TRBJ2-1	-	CASSPGLEQFF	TGTGCCAGCAGCCCGGGACTCGAGCAGTTCTTC